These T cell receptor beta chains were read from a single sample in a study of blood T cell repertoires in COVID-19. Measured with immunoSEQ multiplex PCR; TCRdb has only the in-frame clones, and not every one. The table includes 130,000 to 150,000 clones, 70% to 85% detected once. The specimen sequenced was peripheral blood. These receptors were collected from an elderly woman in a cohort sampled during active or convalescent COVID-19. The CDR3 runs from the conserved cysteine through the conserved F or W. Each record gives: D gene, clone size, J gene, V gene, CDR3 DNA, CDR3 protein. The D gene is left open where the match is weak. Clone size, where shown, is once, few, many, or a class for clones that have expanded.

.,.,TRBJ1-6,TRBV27,TGTGCCAGCAGTTTTGGGCGCTATAATTCACCCCTCCACTTT,CASSFGRYNSPLHF
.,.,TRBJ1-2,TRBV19,TGTGCCAGTAGTCGCTCATTGGGGAGGACTAACTATGGCTACACCTTC,CASSRSLGRTNYGYTF
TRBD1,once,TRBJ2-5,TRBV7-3,TGTGCCAGCAGCTTAAGAGCCGGACAGGGGATAGGAGAGACCCAGTACTTC,CASSLRAGQGIGETQYF
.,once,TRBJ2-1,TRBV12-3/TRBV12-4,TGTGCCAGCAGTTCTGGGACTGATGAGCAGTTCTTC,CASSSGTDEQFF
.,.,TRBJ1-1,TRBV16,TGTGCCAGCAGCCAAAGATTCAGGGACACTGAAGCTTTCTTT,CASSQRFRDTEAFF
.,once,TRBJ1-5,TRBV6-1,TGTGCCAGCAGTGAAGGGGGGGGAAATCAGCCCCAGCATTTT,CASSEGGGNQPQHF
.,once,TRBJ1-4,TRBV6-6,TGTGCCAGCAGCCCCACGGGAGTTGAACTGTTTTTT,CASSPTGVELFF
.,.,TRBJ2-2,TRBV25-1,TGTGCCAGCAGTGAATCGGTTCCTTCCGCCGGGGAGCTGTTTTTT,CASSESVPSAGELFF
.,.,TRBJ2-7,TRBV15,TGTGCCACCAGCAGAGATCCGGGAACCTCCTACGAGCAGTACTTC,CATSRDPGTSYEQYF
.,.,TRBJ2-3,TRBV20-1,TGCAGTGCCATAGCGACAGATACGCAGTATTTT,CSAIATDTQYF
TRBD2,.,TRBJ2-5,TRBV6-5,TGTGCCAGCAGTTACTCCGGGGGGGGCAGGAGGGGGACCCAGTACTTC,CASSYSGGGRRGTQYF
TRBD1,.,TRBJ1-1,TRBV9,TGTGCCAGCAGCTCTCGACAGGGCACTGAAGCTTTCTTT,CASSSRQGTEAFF
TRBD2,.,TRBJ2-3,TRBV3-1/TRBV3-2,TGTGCCAGCAGCCATAGGCGGGGGGGCCCTGATACGCAGTATTTT,CASSHRRGGPDTQYF
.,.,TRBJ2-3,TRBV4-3,TGCGCCACCGGACCACGCGGGGATACGCAGTATTTT,CATGPRGDTQYF
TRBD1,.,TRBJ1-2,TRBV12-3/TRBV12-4,TGTGCCAGCAGTCGGACAGGGAACTATGGCTACACCTTC,CASSRTGNYGYTF